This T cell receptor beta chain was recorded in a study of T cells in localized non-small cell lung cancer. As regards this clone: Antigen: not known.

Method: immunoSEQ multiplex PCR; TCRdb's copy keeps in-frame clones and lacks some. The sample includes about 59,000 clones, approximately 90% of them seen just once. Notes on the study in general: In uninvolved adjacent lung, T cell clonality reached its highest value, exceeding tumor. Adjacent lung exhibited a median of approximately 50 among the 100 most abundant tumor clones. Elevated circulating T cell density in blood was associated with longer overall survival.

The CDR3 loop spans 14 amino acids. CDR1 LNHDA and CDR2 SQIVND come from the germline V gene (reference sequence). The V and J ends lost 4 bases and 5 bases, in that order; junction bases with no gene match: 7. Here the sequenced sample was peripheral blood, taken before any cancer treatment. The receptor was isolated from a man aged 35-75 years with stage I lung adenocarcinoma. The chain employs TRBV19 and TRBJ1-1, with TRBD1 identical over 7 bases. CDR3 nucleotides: TGTGCCAGTAGTAACGACAGGGATAGAACTGAAGCTTTCTTT. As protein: CASSNDRDRTEAFF. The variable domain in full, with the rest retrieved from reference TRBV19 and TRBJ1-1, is DGGITQSPKYLFRKEGQNVTLSCEQNLNHDAMYWYRQDPGQGLRLIYYSQIVNDFQKGDIAEGYSVSREKKESFPLTVTSAQKNPTAFYLCASSNDRDRTEAFFGQGTRLTVV.